The next 13 T cell receptor beta chains were all read from a single sample in a study of blood T cell repertoires in COVID-19. The method was immunoSEQ multiplex PCR; TCRdb's version includes in-frame clones alone and lacks a portion of them. The data contain about 84,000 clones, around 88% of them singletons. The sample comprised peripheral blood. The receptors stem from a man older than 75 with active or convalescent COVID-19.

V is TRBV19 and J is TRBJ1-5; D uncertain. V was cut by 5 bases and J by 4 bases, with 12 bases left in between. The germline CDR1 and CDR2 sequences are LNHDA and SQIVND (reference sequence). The CDR3 length is 14 residues. The CDR3 DNA reads TGTGCCAGTAGTGGAACAGTCCTAAATCAGCCCCAGCATTTT. It encodes CASSGTVLNQPQHF.

The rearrangement uses TRBV5-4 and TRBJ1-1, with D unresolved. This CDR3 is built from 13 residues. Trimming cost V 2 bases and J 6 bases, with 11 bases left between them. Germline lookup yields CDR1 SGHNT and CDR2 YYREEE (reference sequence). CDR3 DNA sequence: TGTGCCAGCAGCTTCGAGGGAGGTCCTGAAGCTTTCTTT. Translation gives CASSFEGGPEAFF.

This clone has only a few counts. The chain combines TRBV29-1 with TRBJ2-1, with 11 nucleotides matching TRBD2. The V segment lost 1 base and the J segment 4 bases; nucleotides outside the gene matches: 6. Per the germline V gene, CDR1 is SQVTM and CDR2 is ANQGSEA. This CDR3 contains 16 residues. Here the CDR3 reads CSVEGVGLAVYNEQFF. Written as DNA, the CDR3 is TGCAGCGTTGAAGGGGTGGGACTAGCGGTATACAATGAGCAGTTCTTC.

The chain combines TRBV7-9 with TRBJ2-7, with 7 bases matching TRBD1. CDR1 is SEHNR, CDR2 FQNEAQ, per germline (reference sequence). The CDR3 runs 15 residues. V lost 4 bases, J lost 3 bases, and 9 bases stayed unmatched. In DNA form, the CDR3 reads TGTGCCAGCAGCTCTAACAGGGGCGTTGGCTACGAGCAGTACTTC. Residues: CASSSNRGVGYEQYF. Together with reference TRBV7-9 and TRBJ2-7, the CDR3 gives the full variable domain: DTGVSQNPRHKITKRGQNVTFRCDPISEHNRLYWYRQTLGQGPEFLTYFQNEAQLEKSRLLSDRFSAERPKGSFSTLEIQRTEQGDSAMYLCASSSNRGVGYEQYFGPGTRLTVT.

The chain couples TRBV12-3 or TRBV12-4 to TRBJ1-1, with unresolved D. The CDR3 runs 13 residues. The ends were cut back, 7 bases at V and 0 bases at J, with 9 bases in the middle. CDR3 protein: CASIGRVNTEAFF. CDR3 in DNA: TGTGCCAGCATCGGGCGGGTGAACACTGAAGCTTTCTTT.

The CDR3 DNA is TGCAGCGTTGAGAGAGACAGGGGGGAGACCCAGTACTTC. It specifies CSVERDRGETQYF. The J gene is TRBJ2-5, the V gene TRBV29-1, with 9 bases lining up with TRBD1. J lost 5 bases, V lost 3 bases, and 4 bases had no gene match. Per the germline V gene, CDR1 is SQVTM and CDR2 is ANQGSEA. CDR3 length: 13 residues.

V and J are TRBV18 and TRBJ1-6; 8 nucleotides match TRBD1. Germline-derived CDR1 and CDR2 are KGHSH and LQKENI. The CDR3 consists of 13 residues. V lost 2 bases, J lost 12 bases, and 3 bases stayed unmatched. CDR3 coding DNA: TGTGCCAGCTCACCAGACAGGGGTGGACCCCTCCACTTT. Its translation: CASSPDRGGPLHF.

V and J are TRBV2 and TRBJ2-6; no definite D call. V lost 7 bases and J 4 bases, leaving 17 bases between the germline ends. The CDR3 totals 16 residues. Germline V gives CDR1 SNHLY, CDR2 FYNNEI. In DNA form, the CDR3 reads TGTGCCAGCAAATTGCGGTCTGCGAGAGGGGCCAACGTCCTGACTTTC. Translating gives CASKLRSARGANVLTF.

The chain links TRBV7-3 to TRBJ2-6; the match to TRBD1 covers 10 bases. With V trimmed by 2 bases and J by 4 bases, 8 bases remained unmatched. CDR1 is SGHTA, CDR2 FQGTGA, per germline. The CDR3 has 18 residues. In nucleotides, the CDR3 is TGTGCCAGCAGCTTAGTCGGGACAGGGGCTCTCGGGGCCAACGTCCTGACTTTC. It is translated as CASSLVGTGALGANVLTF.

J is TRBJ2-5 and V is TRBV3-1 (or the pseudogene TRBV3-2); D uncertain. Germline V gene data show CDR1 as LGHDT and CDR2 as YNNKEL (reference sequence). This CDR3 spans 14 amino acids. Trimming stripped 2 bases from V and 5 bases from J, with 12 bases between. CDR3 sequence (DNA): TGTGCCAGCAGCCAAATGGCTAGTATTGAGACCCAGTACTTC. This translates into CASSQMASIETQYF.

In DNA form, the CDR3 reads TGTGCCAGTAGTACCGGGACAGGGGTTGTTTATCCGTACTTC. Protein sequence: CASSTGTGVVYPYF. This chain joins TRBV19 and TRBJ2-7, with 10 bases lining up with TRBD1. The CDR3 contains 14 residues. V shed 4 bases and J 12 bases; nucleotides not matched to a gene: 12. Germline V gene data show CDR1 as LNHDA and CDR2 as SQIVND (reference sequence). Drawing the rest from reference TRBV19 and TRBJ2-7, the complete variable domain is DGGITQSPKYLFRKEGQNVTLSCEQNLNHDAMYWYRQDPGQGLRLIYYSQIVNDFQKGDIAEGYSVSREKKESFPLTVTSAQKNPTAFYLCASSTGTGVVYPYFGPGTRLTVT.

The chain has TRBV19 and TRBJ2-2; 9 nucleotides line up with TRBD2. CDR1 and CDR2 from the germline V gene are LNHDA and SQIVND (reference sequence). This CDR3 has 20 residues. J gave up 1 base and V 2 bases, and 14 bases lay outside the gene matches. CDR3 sequence reads: CASSISHEPLAGRNTGELFF. CDR3 DNA sequence: TGTGCCAGTAGTATAAGTCATGAGCCTCTAGCGGGAAGGAACACCGGGGAGCTGTTTTTT.

The V and J genes are TRBV29-1 and TRBJ1-2; 8 nucleotides match TRBD1. CDR3 size: 13 residues. The junction had 7 bases not matched to a gene; V was cut back by 2 bases and J by 8 bases. The germline gives CDR1 SQVTM, CDR2 ANQGSEA. The chain's CDR3 is CSVETTGEGGYTF. The DNA for the CDR3 is TGCAGCGTTGAAACGACAGGGGAAGGAGGCTACACCTTC.